This TCR beta chain was documented in a study of blood T cell repertoires in COVID-19. As for the study in general: COVID-19 samples from acute and convalescent phases originated in the United States, Italy and Spain.

Germline V gives CDR1 SGHAT, CDR2 FQNNGV. The V gene lost 3 bases and the J gene lost 2 bases, with 14 bases spanning the gap. CDR3 length: 15 amino acids. The repertoire was sequenced with immunoSEQ multiplex PCR; TCRdb's copy has only in-frame clones and lacks some. Of 200,000 to 250,000 clones detected, approximately 86% appear once; the ten largest clones hold roughly 3%. The sequenced sample consisted of peripheral blood. This TCR was recovered from a woman in her twenties or thirties who had recovered from COVID-19. The chain joins TRBV11-2 to TRBJ2-7, with D possibly being TRBD1 (6 bases). This CDR3 is CASSLGAHTTYEQYF. For the CDR3, the DNA is TGTGCCAGCAGCTTGGGGGCCCATACCACCTACGAGCAGTACTTC.